This TCR beta chain was documented in a study of T cell changes during pregnancy in multiple sclerosis. Sequenced by immunoSEQ multiplex PCR; TCRdb stores in-frame clones only, minus some. Here the sample spans tens of thousands of clones, roughly nine tenths being singletons. V was pared by 7 bases and J by 1 base, with 10 bases between. Germline V lookup: CDR1 SNHLY, CDR2 FYNNEI. The CDR3 extends over 13 amino acids. The chain is built from TRBV2 and TRBJ1-1; no definite D call. The receptor was derived from a female donor in good health, enrolled as a control in a pregnancy study. The material was peripheral blood, obtained in the third trimester of pregnancy. CDR3 sequence reads: CASTIEGNTEAFF. The CDR3 nucleotides read TGTGCCAGCACCATAGAGGGGAACACTGAAGCTTTCTTT.